The clone carrying this T cell receptor beta chain has at least ten counts. Its antigen is unknown. Clinicians diagnosed patients from clinical symptoms, serum thyroxine and TRAb, thyroid ultrasound and orbital computed tomography. The source of the PBMCs was 9.5 to 10 ml of fresh peripheral blood. TCR beta CDR3 sequences were amplified from RNA transcripts. The HTBI set primed first-round TCR CDR3 RT-PCR. A single record per CDR3 protein comes from TCRdb applying MiXCR to the multiplex PCR reads. The data contain 300,000 to 350,000 distinct CDR3 sequences, around 17% of them singletons. The data stem from a study of T cells in Graves' hyperthyroidism and ophthalmopathy. Study observations and caveats: Progression to ophthalmopathy was predicted a median of 6.5 months early. Most clonotypes expanded in the thyroid (above 0.001) were also present in blood.

Sequencing input: blood. The sequence was obtained from a man aged 25-45 years with Graves' hyperthyroidism.

Here the CDR3 DNA reads TGTGCCAGCAGTCCAATCGGGGCAAACTACAATGAGCAGTTCTTC. This translates into CASSPIGANYNEQFF. This rearrangement joins TRBV12-3 or TRBV12-4 to TRBJ2-1; D is possibly TRBD1 or TRBD2 (5 bases each). Between the trimmed V and J ends, which lost 5 bases and 3 bases, there was a span of 14 bases. This CDR3 is 15 amino acids long.